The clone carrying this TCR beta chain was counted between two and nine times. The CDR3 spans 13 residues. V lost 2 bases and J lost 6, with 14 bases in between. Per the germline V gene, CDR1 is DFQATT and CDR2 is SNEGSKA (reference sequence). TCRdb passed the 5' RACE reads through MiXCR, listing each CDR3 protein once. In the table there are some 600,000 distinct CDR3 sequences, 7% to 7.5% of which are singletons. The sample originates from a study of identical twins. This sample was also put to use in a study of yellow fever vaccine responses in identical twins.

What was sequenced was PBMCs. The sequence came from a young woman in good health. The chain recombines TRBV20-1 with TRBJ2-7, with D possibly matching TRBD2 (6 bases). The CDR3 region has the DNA TGCAGTGCTAGATTCGGGAGTTTGGGCGAGCAGTACTTC. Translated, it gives CSARFGSLGEQYF.